This TCR beta chain was retrieved from a study of regulatory T cells in long-lasting Graves disease. As to time point: newly diagnosed GD, antithyroid drugs for less than 3 months. RNA isolated from PBMCs was used to make the TCR library. Points from the study as a whole: Persistent disease exhibited a predilection for TRBV28, TRBJ1-2 and TRBJ2-5.

As concerns this clonotype: What it binds is not known. A much more abundant neighbour one base away suggests this may be a read error.

Combining iRepertoire HTBI primers with Arm-PCR of CDR3 regions, the authors built TCR beta libraries. A single record per CDR3 protein comes from TCRdb applying MiXCR to the multiplex PCR reads. Of about 240,000 distinct CDR3 sequences detected, roughly a fifth appear once; the ten largest clones hold about 15%. The CDR3 covers 15 residues. Germline CDR1 SEHNR, CDR2 FQNEAQ (reference sequence). This rearrangement joins TRBV7-9 to TRBJ2-7; TRBD1 or TRBD2 may be the D gene (6 bases each). This clonotype was obtained from a female donor with Graves disease. Source: peripheral blood mononuclear cells (PBMCs), taken at new diagnosis, from a patient treated with antithyroid drugs. CDR3 sequence (DNA): TGTGCCAGCAGCCCCCGGGGACCGGGGGCCTACGGGCAGTACTTC. This sequence encodes CASSPRGPGAYGQYF.